The 23 T cell receptor beta chains reported below all come from one sample, sequenced in a study of patients and donors after allogeneic stem cell transplantation. TCRdb called the RT-PCR reads again in MiXCR, with one record for every CDR3 protein. Among approximately 430,000 distinct CDR3 sequences listed, around 15% were seen once. Specimen: blood, either unsorted or a sorted T cell fraction (not recorded which). The receptors derive from a human donor who was either an allogeneic HSCT recipient or a stem cell or donor lymphocyte infusion donor (not recorded which). It is not recorded whose cells these are; they may come from a transplant donor.

In nucleotides, the CDR3 is TGTGCCAGCAGCTTATTGAAGGGGGGCGGGAACACTGAAGCTTTCTTT. Protein product: CASSLLKGGGNTEAFF. The genes are TRBV7-9 and TRBJ1-1; maybe TRBD1 (6 bases). The germline V gene encodes CDR1 SEHNR and CDR2 FQNEAQ (reference sequence). CDR3 size: 16 residues. V gave up 2 bases and J gave up 1 base, with 14 bases separating them.

The chain employs TRBV15 and TRBJ2-5, with 7 positions matching TRBD2. The germline gives CDR1 LNHNV, CDR2 YYDKDF (reference sequence). The CDR3 extends over 18 amino acids. V lost 0 bases and J lost 5; bases outside the gene matches: 15. The CDR3 DNA reads TGTGCCACCAGCAGAGATAAGGCTGGGGGGGGAGCCGGGGAGACCCAGTACTTC. This codes for CATSRDKAGGGAGETQYF.

This clonotype came up a few times. This chain connects TRBV20-1 to TRBJ2-2; 7 bases fit TRBD2. Germline trimming cut 0 bases from V and 6 bases from J; bases unmatched to any gene: 1. This CDR3 comprises 13 residues. Germline values: CDR1 DFQATT, CDR2 SNEGSKA (reference sequence). This chain's CDR3 is CSARDREAGELFF. DNA of the CDR3: TGCAGTGCTAGAGACCGGGAGGCCGGGGAGCTGTTTTTT.

The chain uses TRBV25-1 and TRBJ2-1; no definite D call. Germline values: CDR1 MGHDK, CDR2 SYGVNS. V was shortened by 5 bases and J by 6 bases, with 23 bases between the two germline ends. CDR3 length equals 17 residues. The CDR3 DNA is TGTGCCAGCAGTCAATCCTGGGTATCCCTATATACCAATGAGCAGTTCTTC. The encoded protein is CASSQSWVSLYTNEQFF.

The chain uses TRBV5-1 and TRBJ2-1; D may be TRBD1 or TRBD2 (6 bases each). Germline loops: CDR1 SGHRS, CDR2 YFSETQ. The CDR3 is 16 amino acids. Trimming pared 1 base from V and 3 bases from J, leaving 14 bases between. The CDR3 DNA sequence: TGCGCCAGCAGCTTGAGGGGGGATGGCGGCTACAATGAGCAGTTCTTC. This encodes CASSLRGDGGYNEQFF.

The chain links TRBV7-6 to TRBJ1-5, with 9 bases lining up with TRBD1. V was pared by 4 bases and J by 3 bases, with 7 bases of the junction left unmatched. CDR1 and CDR2 from the germline V gene are SGHVS and FNYEAQ. The CDR3 consists of 16 residues. The CDR3 sequence: CASSSSDRGHNQPQHF. CDR3 in DNA: TGTGCCAGCAGCTCCTCGGACAGGGGTCACAATCAGCCCCAGCATTTT.

This chain links TRBV19 with TRBJ2-5; 8 nucleotides align to TRBD1. V lost 3 bases to trimming and J lost 1 base; unmatched junction nucleotides: 7. The CDR3 length is 16 residues. Germline V gene lookup returns CDR1 LNHDA and CDR2 SQIVND (reference sequence). CDR3 sequence (DNA): TGTGCCAGTAGTATGCCTCGCGGACAGGGCCAAGAGACCCAGTACTTC. Translated: CASSMPRGQGQETQYF. Combining the CDR3 with reference TRBV19 and TRBJ2-5 gives the whole variable domain DGGITQSPKYLFRKEGQNVTLSCEQNLNHDAMYWYRQDPGQGLRLIYYSQIVNDFQKGDIAEGYSVSREKKESFPLTVTSAQKNPTAFYLCASSMPRGQGQETQYFGPGTRLLVL.

This chain uses TRBV7-2 with TRBJ1-4; 7 nucleotides agree with TRBD1. CDR3 size: 16 residues. With V trimmed by 6 bases and J by 3 bases, 10 bases remained unmatched. The V gene's germline CDR1 is SGHTA and CDR2 FQGNSA. The CDR3 nucleotides are TGTGCCAGCAGTCTAGCCCGTGGGACAGCTAATGAAAAACTGTTTTTT. Its protein is CASSLARGTANEKLFF.

In DNA form, the CDR3 reads TGTGCCAGCAGCCCCTTAGGGACTAGCGGGACCCCCTTCCACAATGAGCAGTTCTTC. Amino acid sequence: CASSPLGTSGTPFHNEQFF. V gene TRBV4-2 combines with J gene TRBJ2-1; 13 positions agree with TRBD2. Germline-derived CDR1 and CDR2 are LGHNA and YNFKEQ. CDR3 length: 19 amino acids. Trimming at V came to 4 bases and at J to 5 bases, leaving 14 bases not matched to a gene.

This clonotype appeared many times. The chain joins TRBV4-1 to TRBJ2-7; D may match TRBD1 or TRBD2 (6 bases each). Looked up from germline, CDR1 is MGHRA and CDR2 is YSYEKL. With 1 base removed from V and 3 bases from J, the gap between germline ends came to 13 bases. This CDR3 region has 15 residues. CDR3 sequence: CASSQAKGGLYEQYF. DNA for the CDR3: TGCGCCAGCAGCCAAGCTAAGGGGGGCCTCTACGAGCAGTACTTC.

The chain employs TRBV6-2 or TRBV6-3 and TRBJ2-1; D gene ambiguous. With 2 bases removed from V and 7 bases from J, the gap between germline ends came to 3 bases. Germline V gene data show CDR1 as MNHEY and CDR2 as SVGEGT. CDR3 length: 11 amino acids. Here the CDR3 reads CASSYRNEQFF. CDR3 nucleotide sequence: TGTGCCAGCAGTTACCGTAATGAGCAGTTCTTC.

This clonotype occurred a few times. J is TRBJ2-1 and V is TRBV7-9, with D hard to call. The length of the CDR3 is 11 residues. Germline CDR1 SEHNR, CDR2 FQNEAQ (reference sequence). Between the trimmed V and J ends, which lost 5 bases and 8 bases, there was a span of 7 bases. DNA of the CDR3: TGTGCCAGCAGCCATAGCTATGAGCAGTTCTTC. As protein: CASSHSYEQFF.

This clonotype was recorded a few times. V and J are TRBV10-3 and TRBJ2-7; the D is unclear. This CDR3 comprises 13 residues. V was clipped by 0 bases and J by 3 bases, with 6 bases between them. Germline V gene lookup returns CDR1 ENHRY and CDR2 SYGVKD. The CDR3 loop reads CAISESPVYEQYF. The CDR3 DNA reads TGTGCCATCAGTGAGTCTCCAGTCTACGAGCAGTACTTC.

This clonotype was seen ten or more times. The gene calls are TRBV5-1 and TRBJ2-7, with 10 bases lining up with TRBD2. CDR1 is SGHRS, CDR2 YFSETQ, per germline. V trimming: 4 bases; J trimming: 6 bases; junction bases outside the gene matches: 7. The CDR3 has 14 residues. In DNA, the CDR3 is TGCGCCAGCAGCAACCCGGGACTAGCGATCGAGCAGTACTTC. As protein: CASSNPGLAIEQYF. The whole variable domain, filled in from reference TRBV5-1 and TRBJ2-7, reads KAGVTQTPRYLIKTRGQQVTLSCSPISGHRSVSWYQQTPGQGLQFLFEYFSETQRNKGNFPGRFSGRQFSNSRSEMNVSTLELGDSALYLCASSNPGLAIEQYFGPGTRLTVT.

This clonotype was counted at least ten times. J is TRBJ2-4 and V is TRBV18; the D gene could be TRBD1 or TRBD2 (5 bases each). CDR1 is KGHSH and CDR2 is LQKENI in the germline V gene. With 3 bases removed from V and 9 bases from J, the gap between germline ends came to 9 bases. CDR3 size: 12 residues. CDR3: CASSPQGRIQYF. The CDR3 DNA reads TGTGCCAGCTCACCGCAGGGACGCATTCAGTACTTC.

V gene TRBV5-1 combines with J gene TRBJ2-3; 10 nucleotides align to TRBD2. This CDR3 spans 17 amino acids. Unmatched junction bases numbered 14, after V lost 4 bases and J lost 6 bases. Germline CDR1 is SGHRS and CDR2 is YFSETQ. The CDR3 sequence: CASSLATLAGLGDTQYF. The DNA of the CDR3 is TGCGCCAGCAGCCTGGCTACACTAGCGGGGTTAGGGGATACGCAGTATTTT.

The table lists this clonotype with a few counts. The V gene is TRBV6-8, the J gene TRBJ1-5, with a tentative D call TRBD1 (5 bases). The germline CDR1 and CDR2 sequences are MNHGY and SAAAGT. Trimming pared 1 base from V and 5 bases from J, leaving 21 bases between. The CDR3 loop spans 18 amino acids. The CDR3 DNA is TGTGCCAGCAGTTACTGGCACTCCCGGGACGGTCAAGATCAGCCCCAGCATTTT. Amino acids: CASSYWHSRDGQDQPQHF.

This clonotype was counted at least ten times. The CDR3 is CASSPSGFGGNEQFF. The CDR3 nucleotides read TGTGCCAGCAGCCCTAGCGGGTTCGGTGGTAATGAGCAGTTCTTC. This chain uses TRBV12-3 or TRBV12-4 with TRBJ2-1; 8 nucleotides agree with TRBD2. With V trimmed by 6 bases and J by 7 bases, 11 bases remained unmatched. The CDR3 has 15 amino acids.

This clonotype came up a few times. The CDR3 protein is CSAPDRRNYEQYF. The DNA of the CDR3 is TGCAGTGCTCCGGACAGGCGGAACTACGAGCAGTACTTC. The chain carries TRBV20-1 and TRBJ2-7, with TRBD1 identical over 7 bases. V shed 5 bases and J 3 bases; nucleotides not matched to a gene: 7. Germline loops: CDR1 DFQATT, CDR2 SNEGSKA (reference sequence). This CDR3 spans 13 amino acids.

The CDR3: CASSSSGGAQDTQYF. Written as DNA, the CDR3 is TGTGCCAGCAGCTCTAGCGGGGGGGCCCAAGATACGCAGTATTTT. The chain combines TRBV7-2 with TRBJ2-3; 12 bases align to TRBD2. V shed 4 bases, J shed 5 bases, and the junction held 4 bases outside the gene matches. The germline V gene encodes CDR1 SGHTA and CDR2 FQGNSA. This CDR3 contains 15 residues.

This clonotype was seen more than once but under ten times. V is TRBV7-2 and J is TRBJ2-5; tentatively, D is TRBD1 (6 bases). The V end lost 1 base, the J end lost 5 bases, and 14 bases lay between the germline ends. CDR3 length equals 15 residues. CDR1 and CDR2 (germline): SGHTA, FQGNSA. The CDR3, as DNA: TGTGCCAGCAGCTTAGTAAGGACAGCGGCGGAGACCCAGTACTTC. Its translation: CASSLVRTAAETQYF.

The sample holds many counts of this clonotype. This chain links TRBV7-9 with TRBJ2-1, with D uncertain. The CDR3 spans 15 residues. Germline values: CDR1 SEHNR, CDR2 FQNEAQ (reference sequence). V lost 3 bases to trimming and J lost 0 bases, with 9 bases between them. This CDR3 reads CASSFLRFSYNEQFF. In DNA form, the CDR3 reads TGTGCCAGCAGCTTTCTTCGGTTCTCCTACAATGAGCAGTTCTTC.

This sequence joins TRBV15 and TRBJ2-7, with D possibly being TRBD2 (6 bases). This CDR3 has 10 amino acids. Germline V gene lookup returns CDR1 LNHNV and CDR2 YYDKDF (reference sequence). This CDR3 reads CARAGYEQYF. In DNA, the CDR3 is TGTGCGCGTGCGGGGTACGAGCAGTACTTC.